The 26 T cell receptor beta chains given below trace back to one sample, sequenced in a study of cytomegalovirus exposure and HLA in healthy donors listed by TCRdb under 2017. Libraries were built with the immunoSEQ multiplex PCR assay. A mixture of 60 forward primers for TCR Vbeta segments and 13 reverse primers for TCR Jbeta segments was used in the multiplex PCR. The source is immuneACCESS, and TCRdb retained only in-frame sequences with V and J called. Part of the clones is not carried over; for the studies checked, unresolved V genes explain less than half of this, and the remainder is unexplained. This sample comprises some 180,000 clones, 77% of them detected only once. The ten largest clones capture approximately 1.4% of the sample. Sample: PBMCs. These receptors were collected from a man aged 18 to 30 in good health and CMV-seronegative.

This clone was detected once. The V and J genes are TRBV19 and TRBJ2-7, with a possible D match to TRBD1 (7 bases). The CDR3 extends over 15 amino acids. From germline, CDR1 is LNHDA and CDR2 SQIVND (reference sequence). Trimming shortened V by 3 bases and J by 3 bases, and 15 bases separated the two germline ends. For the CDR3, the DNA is TGTGCCAGTAGTATGAAGGGAGGACAGGACTACGAGCAGTACTTC. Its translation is CASSMKGGQDYEQYF.

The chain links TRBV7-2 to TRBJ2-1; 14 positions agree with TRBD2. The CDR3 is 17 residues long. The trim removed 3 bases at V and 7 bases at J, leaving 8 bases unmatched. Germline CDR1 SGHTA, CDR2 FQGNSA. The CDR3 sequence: CASSFQTSGRERNEQFF. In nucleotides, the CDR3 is TGTGCCAGCAGCTTCCAGACTAGCGGGAGGGAGAGAAATGAGCAGTTCTTC.

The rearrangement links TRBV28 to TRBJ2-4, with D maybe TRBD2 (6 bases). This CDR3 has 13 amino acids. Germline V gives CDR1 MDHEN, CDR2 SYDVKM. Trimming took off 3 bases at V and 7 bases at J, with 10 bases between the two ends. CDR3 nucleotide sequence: TGTGCCAGCAGTTTGGGGGGACCGAACATTCAGTACTTC. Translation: CASSLGGPNIQYF.

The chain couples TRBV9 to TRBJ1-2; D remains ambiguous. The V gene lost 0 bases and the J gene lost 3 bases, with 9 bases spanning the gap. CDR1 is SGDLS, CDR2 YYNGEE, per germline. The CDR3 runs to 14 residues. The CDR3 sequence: CASSVDGRDYGYTF. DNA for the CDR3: TGTGCCAGCAGCGTAGATGGTCGGGACTATGGCTACACCTTC.

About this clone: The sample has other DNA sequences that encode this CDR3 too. The CDR3 DNA sequence: TGTGCCAGCAGCTTAGTGGGGGAGGCCCGTGGCTACACCTTC. It yields the protein CASSLVGEARGYTF. The V call is TRBV7-9, the J call TRBJ1-2; a weak D match, TRBD1 (5 bases). Germline V gene sequence: CDR1 SEHNR, CDR2 FQNEAQ (reference sequence). Trimming took off 1 base at V and 7 bases at J, with 13 bases between the two ends. CDR3 length: 14 amino acids. Complete variable domain (other parts from reference TRBV7-9 and TRBJ1-2): DTGVSQNPRHKITKRGQNVTFRCDPISEHNRLYWYRQTLGQGPEFLTYFQNEAQLEKSRLLSDRFSAERPKGSFSTLEIQRTEQGDSAMYLCASSLVGEARGYTFGSGTRLTVV.

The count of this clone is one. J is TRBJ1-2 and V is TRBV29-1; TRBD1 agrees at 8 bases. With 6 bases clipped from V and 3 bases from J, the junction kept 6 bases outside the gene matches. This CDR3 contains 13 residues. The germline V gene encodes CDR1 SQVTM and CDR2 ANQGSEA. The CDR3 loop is CSVWTGFDYGYTF. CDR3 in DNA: TGCAGCGTATGGACAGGGTTCGACTATGGCTACACCTTC.

The CDR3 sequence is CASRLTGTGNEKLFF. As DNA, the CDR3 is TGTGCCAGCAGACTAACCGGGACAGGGAACGAAAAACTGTTTTTT. V is TRBV6-5 and J is TRBJ1-4; 9 bases map to TRBD1. V dropped 6 bases and J dropped 8; count of bases not matched to a gene: 10. Per germline, CDR1 MNHEY and CDR2 SVGAGI. The CDR3 extends over 15 amino acids.

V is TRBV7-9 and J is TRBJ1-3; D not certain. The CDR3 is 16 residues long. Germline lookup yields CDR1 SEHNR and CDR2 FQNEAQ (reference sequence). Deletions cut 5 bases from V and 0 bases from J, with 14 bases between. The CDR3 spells CASSPLEVYSGNTIYF. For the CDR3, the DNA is TGTGCCAGCAGCCCCTTAGAAGTCTACTCTGGAAACACCATATATTTT.

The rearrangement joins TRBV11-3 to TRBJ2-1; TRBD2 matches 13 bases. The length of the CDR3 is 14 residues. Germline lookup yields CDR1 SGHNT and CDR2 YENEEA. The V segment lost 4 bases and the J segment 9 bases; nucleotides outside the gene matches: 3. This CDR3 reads CASSSTSGGSEQFF. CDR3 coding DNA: TGTGCCAGCAGCTCGACTAGCGGGGGGAGTGAGCAGTTCTTC.

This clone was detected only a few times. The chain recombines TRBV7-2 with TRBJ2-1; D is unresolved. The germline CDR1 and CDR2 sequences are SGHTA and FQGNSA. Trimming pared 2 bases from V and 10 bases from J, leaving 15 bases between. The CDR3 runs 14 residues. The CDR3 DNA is TGTGCCAGCAGCTTAACACCGGTTAGCAGAGAGCAGTTCTTC. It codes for CASSLTPVSREQFF.

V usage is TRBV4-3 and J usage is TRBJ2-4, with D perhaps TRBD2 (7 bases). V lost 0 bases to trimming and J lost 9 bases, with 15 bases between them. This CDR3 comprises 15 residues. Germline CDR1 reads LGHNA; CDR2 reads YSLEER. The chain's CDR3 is CASSQDRGGGVIQYF. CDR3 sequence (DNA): TGCGCCAGCAGCCAAGATAGGGGAGGGGGGGTCATTCAGTACTTC.

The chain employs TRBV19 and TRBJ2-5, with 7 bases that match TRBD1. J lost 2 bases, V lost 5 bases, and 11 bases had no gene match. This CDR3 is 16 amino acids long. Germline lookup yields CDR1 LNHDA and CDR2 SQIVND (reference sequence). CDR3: CASSSYGTVLQETQYF. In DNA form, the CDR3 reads TGTGCCAGTAGTTCCTATGGGACAGTCTTACAAGAGACCCAGTACTTC.

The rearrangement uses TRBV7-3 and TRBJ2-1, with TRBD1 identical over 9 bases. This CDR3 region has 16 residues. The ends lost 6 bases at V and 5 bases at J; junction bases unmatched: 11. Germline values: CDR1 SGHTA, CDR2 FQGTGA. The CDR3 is CASSQNRGQGHNEQFF. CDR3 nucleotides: TGTGCCAGCAGTCAAAATAGGGGACAGGGCCACAATGAGCAGTTCTTC.

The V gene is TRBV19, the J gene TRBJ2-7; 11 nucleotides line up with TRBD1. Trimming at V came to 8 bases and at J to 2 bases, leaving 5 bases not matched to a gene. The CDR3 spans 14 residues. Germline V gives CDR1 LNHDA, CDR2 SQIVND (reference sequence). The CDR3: CASAPGQGAYEQYF. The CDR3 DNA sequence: TGTGCCAGTGCACCGGGACAGGGGGCCTACGAGCAGTACTTC.

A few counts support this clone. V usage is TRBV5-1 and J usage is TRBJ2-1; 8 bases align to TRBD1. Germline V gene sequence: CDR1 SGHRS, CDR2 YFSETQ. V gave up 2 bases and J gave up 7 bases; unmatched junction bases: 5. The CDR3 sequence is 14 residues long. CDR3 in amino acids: CASSFRTGSNEQFF. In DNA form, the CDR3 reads TGCGCCAGCAGCTTTAGGACAGGGTCTAATGAGCAGTTCTTC.

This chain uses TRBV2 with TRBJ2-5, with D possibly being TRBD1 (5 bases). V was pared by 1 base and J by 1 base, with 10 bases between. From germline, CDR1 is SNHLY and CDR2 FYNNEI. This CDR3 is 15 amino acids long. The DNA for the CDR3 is TGTGCCAGCAGTGAAGGAACCAGGGTCCAAGAGACCCAGTACTTC. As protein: CASSEGTRVQETQYF.

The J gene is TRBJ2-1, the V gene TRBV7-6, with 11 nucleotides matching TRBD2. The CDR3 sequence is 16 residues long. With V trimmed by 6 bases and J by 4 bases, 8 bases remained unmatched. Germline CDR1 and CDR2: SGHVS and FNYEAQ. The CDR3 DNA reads TGTGCCAGCAGTCACATAGCGGGAGGGCAGTACAATGAGCAGTTCTTC. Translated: CASSHIAGGQYNEQFF.

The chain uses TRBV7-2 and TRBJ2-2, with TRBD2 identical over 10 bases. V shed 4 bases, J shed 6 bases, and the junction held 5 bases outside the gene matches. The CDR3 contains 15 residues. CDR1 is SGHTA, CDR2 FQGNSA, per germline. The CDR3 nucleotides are TGTGCCAGCAGCTCAAGCGGGGGGGCCGCCGGGGAGCTGTTTTTT. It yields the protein CASSSSGGAAGELFF.

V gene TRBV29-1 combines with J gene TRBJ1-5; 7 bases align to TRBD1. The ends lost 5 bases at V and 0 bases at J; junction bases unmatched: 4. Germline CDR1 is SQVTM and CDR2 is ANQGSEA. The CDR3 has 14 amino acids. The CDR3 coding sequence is TGCAGCGTTCAAACAGGGGATAGCAATCAGCCCCAGCATTTT. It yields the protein CSVQTGDSNQPQHF.

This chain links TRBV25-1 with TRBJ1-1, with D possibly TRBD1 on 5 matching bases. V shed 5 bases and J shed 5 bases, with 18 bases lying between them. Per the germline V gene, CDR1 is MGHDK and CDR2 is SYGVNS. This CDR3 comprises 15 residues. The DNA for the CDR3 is TGTGCCAGCAGTAGGGCGGGGGGGAGGGGAACTGAAGCTTTCTTT. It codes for CASSRAGGRGTEAFF. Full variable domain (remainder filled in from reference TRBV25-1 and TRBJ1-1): EADIYQTPRYLVIGTGKKITLECSQTMGHDKMYWYQQDPGMELHLIHYSYGVNSTEKGDLSSESTVSRIRTEHFPLTLESARPSHTSQYLCASSRAGGRGTEAFFGQGTRLTVV.

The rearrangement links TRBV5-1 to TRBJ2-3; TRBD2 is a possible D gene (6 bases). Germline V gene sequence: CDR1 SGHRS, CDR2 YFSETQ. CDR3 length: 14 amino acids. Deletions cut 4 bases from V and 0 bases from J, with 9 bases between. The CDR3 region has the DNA TGCGCCAGCAGCCCCGGGACTAGCACAGATACGCAGTATTTT. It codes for CASSPGTSTDTQYF.

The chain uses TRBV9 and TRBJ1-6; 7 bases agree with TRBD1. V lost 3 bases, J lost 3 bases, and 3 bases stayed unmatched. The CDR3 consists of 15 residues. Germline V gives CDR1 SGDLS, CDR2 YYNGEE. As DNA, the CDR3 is TGTGCCAGCAGCGCCCAGGGGGGCTATAATTCACCCCTCCACTTT. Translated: CASSAQGGYNSPLHF. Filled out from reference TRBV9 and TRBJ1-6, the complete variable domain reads DSGVTQTPKHLITATGQRVTLRCSPRSGDLSVYWYQQSLDQGLQFLIQYYNGEERAKGNILERFSAQQFPDLHSELNLSSLELGDSALYFCASSAQGGYNSPLHFGNGTRLTVT.

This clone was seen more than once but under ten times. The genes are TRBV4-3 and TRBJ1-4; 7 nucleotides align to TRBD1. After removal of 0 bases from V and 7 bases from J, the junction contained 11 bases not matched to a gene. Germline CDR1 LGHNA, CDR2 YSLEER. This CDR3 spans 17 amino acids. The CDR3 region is CASSQEGRDRAFEKLFF. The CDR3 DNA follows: TGCGCCAGCAGCCAAGAAGGAAGGGACAGAGCCTTTGAAAAACTGTTTTTT.

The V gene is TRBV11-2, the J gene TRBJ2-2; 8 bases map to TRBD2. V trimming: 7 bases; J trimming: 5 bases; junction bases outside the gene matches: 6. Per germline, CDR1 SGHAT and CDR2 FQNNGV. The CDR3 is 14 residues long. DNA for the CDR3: TGTGCCAGCACCCAGGGACTAGAGACCGGGGAGCTGTTTTTT. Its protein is CASTQGLETGELFF.

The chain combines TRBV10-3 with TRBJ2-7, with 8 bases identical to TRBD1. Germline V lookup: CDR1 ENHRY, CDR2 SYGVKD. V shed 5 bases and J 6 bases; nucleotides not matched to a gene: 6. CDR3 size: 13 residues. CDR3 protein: CAISQGATGEQYF. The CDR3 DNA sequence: TGTGCCATCAGTCAGGGGGCAACTGGCGAGCAGTACTTC.

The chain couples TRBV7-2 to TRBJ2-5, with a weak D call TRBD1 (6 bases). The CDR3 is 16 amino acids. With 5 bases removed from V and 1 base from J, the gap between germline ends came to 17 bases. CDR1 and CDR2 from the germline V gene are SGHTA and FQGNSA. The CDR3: CASSPRQVGGQETQYF. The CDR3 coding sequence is TGTGCCAGCAGCCCCCGACAGGTAGGGGGCCAAGAGACCCAGTACTTC.